The 25 T cell receptor beta chains in this list originate from one sample, sequenced in a study of shared clonotypes between healthy human individuals. Method: immunoSEQ multiplex PCR; TCRdb's copy keeps in-frame clones and lacks some. The sample records under 700,000 clones, roughly 95% being singletons. CD8 cells classed as naive were CD45RO-negative and positively selected for CCR7, excluding terminally differentiated effector memory CD45RA+ cells. The material sequenced was naive CD8+ T cells sorted from blood. The receptors were gathered from a woman in her 30s in good health.

The chain uses TRBV5-1 and TRBJ1-5; D perhaps matches TRBD1 (6 bases). V lost 4 bases and J lost 1, with 15 bases in between. This CDR3 has 16 residues. Germline CDR1 and CDR2: SGHRS and YFSETQ. In nucleotides, the CDR3 is TGCGCCAGCAGCACGGGGGACAATTGGAGCAATCAGCCCCAGCATTTT. Amino acids: CASSTGDNWSNQPQHF.

This rearrangement joins TRBV4-1 to TRBJ2-2; the match to TRBD1 covers 10 bases. CDR3 length equals 15 residues. Germline trimming cut 0 bases from V and 7 bases from J; bases unmatched to any gene: 2. Germline V gene lookup returns CDR1 MGHRA and CDR2 YSYEKL. Here the CDR3 DNA reads TGCGCCAGCAGCCAAGAGGGACAGGGGCACGGGGAGCTGTTTTTT. Encoded protein: CASSQEGQGHGELFF.

This rearrangement joins TRBV27 to TRBJ2-3, with 8 nucleotides matching TRBD1. With 5 bases clipped from V and 3 bases from J, the junction kept 7 bases outside the gene matches. The CDR3 covers 15 residues. The germline gives CDR1 MNHEY, CDR2 SMNVEV (reference sequence). The CDR3: CASSDRDRLTDTQYF. The DNA of the CDR3 is TGTGCCAGCAGTGACCGGGACAGGCTGACAGATACGCAGTATTTT.

The V call is TRBV27, the J call TRBJ1-5, with TRBD1 as a possible D gene (6 bases). The CDR3 contains 15 residues. Germline loops: CDR1 MNHEY, CDR2 SMNVEV (reference sequence). V was cut by 0 bases and J by 7 bases, with 13 bases left in between. The chain's CDR3 is CASSLSSGASQPQHF. The CDR3, as DNA: TGTGCCAGCAGTTTATCGTCAGGGGCATCGCAGCCCCAGCATTTT.

This chain joins TRBV29-1 and TRBJ2-7, with D possibly being TRBD2 (5 bases). CDR3 length equals 15 residues. V was pared by 3 bases and J by 4 bases, with 19 bases between. Germline-derived CDR1 and CDR2 are SQVTM and ANQGSEA. The CDR3 sequence: CSVESGRTASYEQYF. The DNA for the CDR3 is TGCAGCGTTGAGTCGGGAAGGACTGCTTCATACGAGCAGTACTTC.

The CDR3 bases are TGTGCCAGCAGCCAGCAGGTTGGCGAGCAGTACTTC. It specifies CASSQQVGEQYF. The chain links TRBV5-4 to TRBJ2-7, with D uncertain. Germline assignment: CDR1 SGHNT and CDR2 YYREEE (reference sequence). The V end lost 4 bases, the J end lost 6 bases, and 11 bases lay between the germline ends. The CDR3 runs 12 residues.

V is TRBV7-8 and J is TRBJ2-3, with D possibly called TRBD1 or TRBD2 (5 bases each). CDR1 SGHVS and CDR2 FQNEAQ come from the germline V gene. This CDR3 region has 12 residues. The V end was cut by 3 bases, the J end by 4 bases, with 5 bases between. The CDR3 is CASSLGADTQYF. The CDR3 DNA is TGTGCCAGCAGCTTGGGGGCAGATACGCAGTATTTT.

The chain uses TRBV9 and TRBJ2-2; D ambiguous. The germline V gene encodes CDR1 SGDLS and CDR2 YYNGEE. This CDR3 has 13 amino acids. Trimming pared 4 bases from V and 1 base from J, leaving 5 bases between. As DNA, the CDR3 is TGTGCCAGCAGCCCTCAGAACACCGGGGAGCTGTTTTTT. Translating it yields CASSPQNTGELFF.

V usage is TRBV19 and J usage is TRBJ1-1; D unresolved. Trimming took off 1 base at V and 4 bases at J, with 4 bases between the two ends. Germline assignment: CDR1 LNHDA and CDR2 SQIVND (reference sequence). This CDR3 spans 12 amino acids. This chain's CDR3 is CASSIGPTEAFF. CDR3 DNA sequence: TGTGCCAGTAGTATAGGGCCCACTGAAGCTTTCTTT. Together with reference TRBV19 and TRBJ1-1, the CDR3 gives the full variable domain: DGGITQSPKYLFRKEGQNVTLSCEQNLNHDAMYWYRQDPGQGLRLIYYSQIVNDFQKGDIAEGYSVSREKKESFPLTVTSAQKNPTAFYLCASSIGPTEAFFGQGTRLTVV.

CDR3 loop: CASSTLGDRGLWQPQHF. The CDR3 bases are TGTGCCAGTAGTACCCTAGGGGACAGGGGGCTATGGCAGCCCCAGCATTTT. This chain connects TRBV19 to TRBJ1-5; 12 bases agree with TRBD1. The CDR3 is made up of 17 amino acids. Germline lookup yields CDR1 LNHDA and CDR2 SQIVND (reference sequence). V gave up 4 bases and J gave up 7 bases; unmatched junction bases: 11.

The V call is TRBV11-2, the J call TRBJ2-3, with D uncertain. Trimming shortened V by 3 bases and J by 4 bases, and 8 bases separated the two germline ends. CDR1 is SGHAT and CDR2 is FQNNGV in the germline V gene. The CDR3 loop spans 13 amino acids. Written as DNA, the CDR3 is TGTGCCAGCAGCTTTTCTAGTCCAGATACGCAGTATTTT. It encodes CASSFSSPDTQYF.

The J gene is TRBJ2-7, the V gene TRBV14; 10 nucleotides line up with TRBD2. This CDR3 comprises 19 residues. Germline V gene lookup returns CDR1 SGHDN and CDR2 FVKESK. Trimming removed 0 bases from V and 6 bases from J; junction bases left unmatched: 17. The CDR3 region is CASSQDRRDSGRPPSEQYF. The CDR3 DNA reads as TGTGCCAGCAGCCAAGATCGCCGGGATAGCGGGAGGCCCCCATCCGAGCAGTACTTC.

This chain uses TRBV29-1 with TRBJ2-1; perhaps TRBD2 as D (7 bases). CDR3 length: 16 amino acids. Germline values: CDR1 SQVTM, CDR2 ANQGSEA. V was clipped by 5 bases and J by 0 bases, with 17 bases between them. Here the CDR3 reads CSVQGGESPSYNEQFF. CDR3 sequence (DNA): TGCAGCGTTCAAGGGGGGGAATCCCCCTCCTACAATGAGCAGTTCTTC.

V and J are TRBV13 and TRBJ2-1; TRBD2 matches 11 bases. Trimming cost V 5 bases and J 4 bases; bases outside gene matches: 4. The CDR3 consists of 15 residues. CDR1 and CDR2 (germline): PRHDT, FYEKMQ (reference sequence). As DNA, the CDR3 is TGTGCCAGCAGCGATAGCGGGAGGGGATACAATGAGCAGTTCTTC. Translated: CASSDSGRGYNEQFF.

The sample holds one count of this clone. The genes are TRBV9 and TRBJ2-5; no definite D call. The germline V gene has CDR1 SGDLS and CDR2 YYNGEE. The V gene lost 0 bases and the J gene lost 0 bases, with 9 bases spanning the gap. The CDR3 is made up of 15 amino acids. The DNA of the CDR3 is TGTGCCAGCAGCGTAGAGGAGCGCTACCAAGAGACCCAGTACTTC. Translating it yields CASSVEERYQETQYF.

This chain connects TRBV19 to TRBJ2-7, with 10 bases fitting TRBD1. Losses at the gene ends were 2 bases for V and 4 bases for J; bases not matched to a gene: 2. The CDR3 sequence is 14 residues long. The germline gives CDR1 LNHDA, CDR2 SQIVND (reference sequence). CDR3 residues: CASSIWDRGYEQYF. The CDR3, as DNA: TGTGCCAGTAGTATATGGGACAGGGGTTACGAGCAGTACTTC.

The genes are TRBV29-1 and TRBJ2-2; D unclear. The CDR3 consists of 10 residues. The V gene lost 6 bases and the J gene lost 7 bases, with 6 bases spanning the gap. CDR1 is SQVTM and CDR2 is ANQGSEA in the germline V gene. In DNA form, the CDR3 reads TGCAGCGTAAGGGACGGGGAGCTGTTTTTT. Translating it yields CSVRDGELFF.

This chain uses TRBV13 with TRBJ2-3; 7 bases agree with TRBD2. The V and J ends lost 1 base and 3 bases, in that order; junction bases with no gene match: 4. CDR1 PRHDT and CDR2 FYEKMQ come from the germline V gene (reference sequence). The CDR3 is made up of 15 amino acids. The CDR3 DNA follows: TGTGCCAGCAGCTTAGTAGGCGGGAGTACAGATACGCAGTATTTT. Protein: CASSLVGGSTDTQYF.

V gene TRBV13 combines with J gene TRBJ2-7; 12 bases match TRBD2. Germline-derived CDR1 and CDR2 are PRHDT and FYEKMQ (reference sequence). The length of the CDR3 is 15 residues. V gave up 5 bases and J gave up 3 bases; unmatched junction bases: 5. The CDR3 sequence: CASSNGLAGIYEQYF. The CDR3, as DNA: TGTGCCAGCAGCAACGGACTAGCGGGAATCTACGAGCAGTACTTC.

In this sample, this clone turned up once. The CDR3 coding sequence is TGTGCCAGCAGCCCCGCTGCAGAGGCGTACGAGCAGTACTTC. Translation gives CASSPAAEAYEQYF. This rearrangement joins TRBV5-4 to TRBJ2-7; D is unclear. Germline V gene sequence: CDR1 SGHNT, CDR2 YYREEE (reference sequence). CDR3 length equals 14 residues. The V end lost 4 bases, the J end lost 4 bases, and 15 bases lay between the germline ends.

The V and J genes are TRBV20-1 and TRBJ2-7, with a tentative D call TRBD2 (5 bases). Per germline, CDR1 DFQATT and CDR2 SNEGSKA (reference sequence). V was trimmed by 6 bases and J by 3 bases, leaving 9 bases between them. The length of the CDR3 is 11 residues. CDR3 sequence: CSAQTIYEQYF. In nucleotides, the CDR3 is TGCAGTGCCCAGACTATCTACGAGCAGTACTTC.

The chain links TRBV29-1 to TRBJ2-3; a possible D gene is TRBD1 (6 bases). The CDR3 spans 13 residues. Germline CDR1 and CDR2: SQVTM and ANQGSEA. With 5 bases removed from V and 3 bases from J, the gap between germline ends came to 12 bases. The CDR3 DNA follows: TGCAGCGTTCCGAACAGGGTAACAGATACGCAGTATTTT. It specifies CSVPNRVTDTQYF.

This chain connects TRBV10-3 to TRBJ2-7; 13 positions agree with TRBD2. Germline V lookup: CDR1 ENHRY, CDR2 SYGVKD. The CDR3 loop spans 16 amino acids. V gave up 3 bases and J gave up 2 bases; unmatched junction bases: 4. CDR3 protein: CAISEGTSGIPYEQYF. The CDR3 bases are TGTGCCATCAGTGAAGGGACTAGCGGGATCCCCTACGAGCAGTACTTC.

The rearrangement links TRBV5-6 to TRBJ2-7; weak D call: TRBD2 (6 bases). The CDR3 is 15 residues long. V lost 2 bases and J 2 bases, leaving 14 bases between the germline ends. Germline V gene data show CDR1 as SGHDT and CDR2 as YYEEEE. The CDR3, as DNA: TGTGCCAGCAGCTTTGGAACTAGCCTAACCTACGAGCAGTACTTC. The encoded protein is CASSFGTSLTYEQYF.

This chain links TRBV15 with TRBJ2-7; D remains ambiguous. V was cut by 3 bases and J by 1 base, with 13 bases left in between. This CDR3 is built from 15 residues. Germline V CDR1 and CDR2: LNHNV, YYDKDF (reference sequence). The CDR3 sequence is CATSSPDNVSYEQYF. The CDR3 nucleotides read TGTGCCACCAGCAGTCCAGACAACGTATCCTACGAGCAGTACTTC.